The clone carrying this TCR beta chain was counted between two and nine times. Its specificity is unknown. The sample comes from a study of T-cell memory formation after mild COVID-19. CDR1 is MNHEY, CDR2 SVGEGT, per germline. The length of the CDR3 is 17 residues. Trimming at V came to 4 bases and at J to 3 bases, leaving 9 bases not matched to a gene. Study-wide points: While clones contracting from day 15 to 85 were balanced between CD4 and CD8, later expanders leaned CD4+. Pre-infection memory held some responding clones, suggesting pre-existing cross-reactive T cells responded.

One entry per CDR3 protein, called by TCRdb with MiXCR from the 5' RACE reads. The sample carries 450,000 to 650,000 distinct CDR3 sequences, around 20% recorded once. The sequence derives from an adult woman who had mild COVID-19 (a few samples of this study predate the infection). Cell type and time point are not known. The J gene is TRBJ2-2, the V gene TRBV6-2 or TRBV6-3; TRBD1 aligns across 9 bases. Sequenced material: PBMCs or a T cell subset sorted from them (not recorded which). The CDR3 reads CASSFPGTGIDTGELFF. In DNA form, the CDR3 reads TGTGCCAGCAGTTTTCCCGGGACAGGGATTGACACCGGGGAGCTGTTTTTT.